This TCR beta chain derives from a study of T cells of healthy individuals. This clonotype occurred a few times. CDR3 length equals 12 residues. The ends lost 5 bases at V and 5 bases at J; junction bases unmatched: 3. Germline values: CDR1 DFQATT, CDR2 SNEGSKA (reference sequence). Using its own MiXCR run on the 5' RACE reads, TCRdb lists one record per CDR3 protein. The data contain over 95,000 distinct CDR3 sequences, roughly 15% of them seen just once; the ten biggest clones take up roughly 6.1%. The sequence came from a human donor in good health. The chain uses TRBV20-1 and TRBJ2-7, with TRBD1 identical over 10 bases. The CDR3 is CSADRGRNEQYF. In nucleotides, the CDR3 is TGCAGTGCTGACAGGGGGCGGAACGAGCAGTACTTC.